This TCR beta chain comes out of a study of CD8+ T cells in alopecia areata (dated by TCRdb to the late 2010s). About the study as a whole: The treated patients, all with moderate-to-severe alopecia areata, were enrolled in an open-label pilot trial of oral tofacitinib given at 5 to 10 mg twice daily. In both human patients and the C3H/HeJ mouse model, the study applied high-throughput TCRbeta sequencing to look at T cell clonal expansion in alopecia areata. Tofacitinib-treated patients had biopsies at baseline and at 4 and 24 weeks of treatment, with a later scalp biopsy in several patients. Human TCRbeta sequencing covered scalp tissue and sorted CD4+ and CD8+ peripheral blood T cells from patchy and totalis/universalis alopecia areata patients and healthy controls. Clonality in the scalp was compared among normal scalp (n=4), patchy alopecia areata scalp (n=8), and alopecia totalis/universalis scalp (n=8). Patients stayed on tofacitinib for 6 to 18 months and then had 6 months of follow-up off drug so that delayed response and recurrence could be assessed. TCRbeta CDR3 regions were amplified by immunoSEQ multiplex PCR using 35 Vbeta forward and 13 Jbeta reverse primers. RNA was extracted with the PAXgene miRNA kit for fixed scalp, the miRNeasy kit for PBMCs, and the RNeasy kit for mouse skin.

Explained via the paper, the time point label denotes: baseline before oral tofacitinib. Lesional scalp punch biopsies and peripheral blood were collected from alopecia areata patients. PBMCs were isolated by density centrifugation and stained for CD3, CD4 and CD8, and CD4+ and CD8+ T cells were sorted on a FACSAria. What the work shows at the level of the full study, not this receptor alone: Resident alphabeta T cells in normal human skin are also sequenced, complicating scalp TCR repertoire analysis, unlike mouse skin dominated by gammadelta T cells. Shared TCR sequences between patients were less evident than in mice, which may be partly attributable to HLA diversity in the patient population. Compared with normal scalp, lesional scalp, particularly in alopecia totalis/universalis, had higher clonality and more expanded CD8+ clones, which suggests antigenic drive.

A few counts support this clone. Its antigen target is currently unknown. Nothing much larger sits one base from this clone, and base qualities are not available. Library preparation used the immunoSEQ multiplex PCR assay. RNA was extracted from all samples and reverse transcribed into cDNA as template for TCR sequencing. SuperScript III was used for first-strand cDNA synthesis, primed with a 2:1 mix of oligo-dT and random hexamers. A synthetic immune receptor repertoire was used to assess amplification bias, and residual bias was removed computationally. As for the authors' bioinformatics: Raw reads were preprocessed for error removal, and CDR3 was defined according to IMGT conventions as running from the conserved cysteine to phenylalanine. Clonality was calculated as 1 minus Shannon entropy normalized by log2 of the number of productive unique TCRs. CD4 or CD8 identity of scalp clones was inferred by cross-referencing scalp TCRbeta sequences with sorted blood CD4 and CD8 repertoires. In its TCRdb copy, this immuneACCESS table keeps in-frame sequences only and misses some clones. Where compared with another copy, unresolved V genes explain less than half of these, and the others have no known cause. V, J and clone size were drawn from that table, and D and trimming were deduced from the DNA. For this sample there are roughly 150,000 clones; around half appear just once. 19% of the sample comes from the top ten.

The CDR1 and CDR2 encoded by the germline V gene are SQVTM and ANQGSEA. Trimming at the junction amounts to 0 bases on V and 5 bases on J, and the germline ends lie 17 bases apart. Including the terminal cysteine and phenylalanine, the CDR3 comprises 16 residues. Here the CDR3 DNA is all that survives: 48 bases in frame from base 1. In this chain, TRBV29-1 is recombined with TRBJ2-1, with TRBD1 perhaps the D gene, on 5 matching bases. The starting material was CD8+ T cells sorted from blood, obtained at week 0. The sequence was collected from a human donor with alopecia areata. The CDR3 region: CSVEDPNSDNHNEQFF. DNA sequence: TGCAGCGTTGAAGACCCAAATTCGGACAATCACAATGAGCAGTTCTTC.